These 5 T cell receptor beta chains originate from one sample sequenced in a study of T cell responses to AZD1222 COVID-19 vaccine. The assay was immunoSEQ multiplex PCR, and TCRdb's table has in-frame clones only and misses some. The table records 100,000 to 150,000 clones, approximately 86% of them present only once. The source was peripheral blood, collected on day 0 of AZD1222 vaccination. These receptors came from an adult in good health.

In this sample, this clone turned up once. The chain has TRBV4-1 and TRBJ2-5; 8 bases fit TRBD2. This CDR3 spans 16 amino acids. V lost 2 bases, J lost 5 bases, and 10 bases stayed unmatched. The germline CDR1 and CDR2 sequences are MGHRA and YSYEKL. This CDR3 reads CASSQPGRGARETQYF. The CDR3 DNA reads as TGCGCCAGCAGCCAACCAGGGCGGGGGGCGAGGGAGACCCAGTACTTC.

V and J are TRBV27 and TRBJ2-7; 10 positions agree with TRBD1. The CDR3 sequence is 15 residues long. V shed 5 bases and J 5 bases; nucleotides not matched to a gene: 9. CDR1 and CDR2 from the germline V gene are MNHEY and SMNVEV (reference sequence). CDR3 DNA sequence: TGTGCCAGCAGTCCAAGGGGGACAGGGGTTGACGAGCAGTACTTC. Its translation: CASSPRGTGVDEQYF.

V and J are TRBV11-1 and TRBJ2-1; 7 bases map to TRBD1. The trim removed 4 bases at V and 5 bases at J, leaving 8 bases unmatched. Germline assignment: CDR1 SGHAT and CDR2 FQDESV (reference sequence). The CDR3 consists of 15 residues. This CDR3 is CASSWTGTDHNEQFF. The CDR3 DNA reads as TGTGCCAGCAGCTGGACCGGGACAGACCACAATGAGCAGTTCTTC.

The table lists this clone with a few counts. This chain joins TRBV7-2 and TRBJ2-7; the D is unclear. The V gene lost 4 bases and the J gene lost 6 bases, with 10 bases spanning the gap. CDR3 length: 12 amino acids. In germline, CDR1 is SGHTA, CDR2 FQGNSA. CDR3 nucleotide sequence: TGTGCCAGCAGCTCCCAATTGGGCGAGCAGTACTTC. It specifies CASSSQLGEQYF. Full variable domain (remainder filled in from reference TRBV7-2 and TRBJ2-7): GAGVSQSPSNKVTEKGKDVELRCDPISGHTALYWYRQSLGQGLEFLIYFQGNSAPDKSGLPSDRFSAERTGGSVSTLTIQRTQQEDSAVYLCASSSQLGEQYFGPGTRLTVT.

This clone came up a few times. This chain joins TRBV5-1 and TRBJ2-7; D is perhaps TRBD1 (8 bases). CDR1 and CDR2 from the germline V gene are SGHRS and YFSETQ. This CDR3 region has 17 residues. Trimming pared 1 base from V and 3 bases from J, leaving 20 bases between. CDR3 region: CASSLRVTGEGYYEQYF. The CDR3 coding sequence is TGCGCCAGCAGCTTGCGAGTGACAGGGGAGGGGTACTACGAGCAGTACTTC.